This T cell receptor (beta chain) was identified in a study of blood T cell repertoires in COVID-19. Across the study: Samples came from the United States, Italy and Spain, spanning acute and convalescent COVID-19. Sample material is recorded as cDNA or gDNA derived from T cells, B-cell-depleted T cells, or PBMCs.

Per germline, CDR1 SGHKS and CDR2 YYEKEE (reference sequence). The CDR3 covers 14 residues. The germline V and J ends were trimmed by 5 bases and 3 bases, with 14 bases remaining between them. Original methodology: By means of reference gene primer amplification, nucleated cell counts were estimated. This table comes from immunoSEQ multiplex PCR, and its TCRdb copy is limited to in-frame clones, with some not included. V, J and clone size derive from that table, while D and trimming were established from the DNA sequence. The table records some 300,000 clones, 85% to 90% of them present only once. The chain combines TRBV5-5 with TRBJ1-2; weak D call: TRBD1 (6 bases). This TCR was recovered from a man between 70 and 80 years old with acute or convalescent COVID-19. The sequenced material came from peripheral blood. The CDR3 coding sequence is TGTGCCAGCAGTAGGACAGCTACGGACTATGGCTACACCTTC. It translates to CASSRTATDYGYTF.